These T cell receptor beta chains were read from a single sample in a study of T-cell reconstitution after alpha-beta-depleted transplantation in children. MiXCR, applied by TCRdb to the PCR reads, yields one record per CDR3 protein. The table has about 400,000 distinct CDR3 sequences, about an eighth seen once. Sequenced material: PBMCs, taken from the stem cell graft. The receptor source for this set is a human donor who donated a stem cell graft to a child with Fanconi anemia. CDR3s include the opening cysteine and the closing phenylalanine or tryptophan. The order of the fields is V gene, D gene, clone size, J gene, CDR3 protein, CDR3 DNA. D genes are given only for firm matches. The listing skips clone size in some rows; elsewhere it reads once, few, many or a size class.

TRBV3-1	.	few	TRBJ2-7	CASSPPGAGAYEQYF	TGTGCCAGCAGCCCACCGGGGGCTGGGGCCTACGAGCAGTACTTC
TRBV5-5	.	.	TRBJ2-3	CASSLGGDATDTQYF	TGTGCCAGCAGCTTGGGAGGGGATGCCACAGATACGCAGTATTTT
TRBV18	.	.	TRBJ2-3	CASSPVVTDTQYF	TGTGCCAGCTCACCGGTAGTCACAGATACGCAGTATTTT
TRBV18	.	few	TRBJ2-7	CASSPPSSSYEQYF	TGTGCCAGCTCACCACCGTCCAGCTCCTACGAGCAGTACTTC
TRBV7-9	.	few	TRBJ1-4	CASSRRGNEKLFF	TGTGCCAGCAGCCGCAGGGGTAATGAAAAACTGTTTTTT
TRBV7-2	.	.	TRBJ2-3	CASSSALGGAQYF	TGTGCCAGCAGCTCGGCGCTTGGAGGCGCGCAGTATTTT
TRBV28	.	once	TRBJ1-2	CASILMRASNYGYTF	TGTGCCAGCATCTTGATGCGGGCCTCTAACTATGGCTACACCTTC
TRBV12-3/TRBV12-4	.	many	TRBJ1-1	CASSLRWGNTEAFF	TGTGCCAGCAGTTTAAGGTGGGGGAACACTGAAGCTTTCTTT
TRBV3-1	TRBD1	.	TRBJ1-2	CASSLGQGFFNTF	TGTGCCAGCAGCCTAGGACAGGGATTCTTCAACACCTTC
TRBV19	.	many	TRBJ2-3	CASRLDGGDTQYF	TGTGCCAGTAGGCTGGACGGGGGTGATACGCAGTATTTT
TRBV19	TRBD1	.	TRBJ1-5	CATEDRGGWYGNQPQHF	TGTGCCACCGAGGACAGGGGAGGATGGTATGGCAATCAGCCCCAGCATTTT
TRBV5-4	.	few	TRBJ2-1	CASEAPGRINEQFF	TGTGCCAGCGAAGCTCCGGGACGTATCAATGAGCAGTTCTTC
TRBV19	.	.	TRBJ1-2	CASSIQGHYGYTF	TGTGCCAGTAGCATACAGGGACACTATGGCTACACCTTC
TRBV4-2	TRBD2	.	TRBJ2-1	CASSPRTSAGYNEQFF	TGTGCCAGCAGCCCAAGGACCTCAGCGGGGTACAATGAGCAGTTCTTC
TRBV7-2	.	many	TRBJ2-2	CASSFRTGELFF	TGTGCCAGCAGCTTTCGTACCGGGGAGCTGTTTTTT
TRBV28	.	.	TRBJ2-1	CASSFSGAPAGQFF	TGTGCCAGCAGTTTCTCCGGGGCGCCAGCGGGGCAGTTCTTC
TRBV5-1	.	.	TRBJ1-4	CASSLLGVFGEKLFF	TGCGCCAGCAGCTTGTTGGGGGTCTTCGGTGAAAAACTGTTTTTT
TRBV7-2	TRBD2	few	TRBJ2-1	CASSSQAGGYNEQFF	TGTGCCAGCAGCTCCCAAGCGGGGGGTTACAATGAGCAGTTCTTC
TRBV29-1	TRBD1	many	TRBJ2-1	CSVQTRTGFNEQFF	TGCAGCGTTCAAACCCGGACAGGGTTCAATGAGCAGTTCTTC
TRBV29-1	.	many	TRBJ2-7	CSVVRDPSPEQYF	TGCAGCGTAGTCCGGGACCCTAGCCCCGAGCAGTACTTC
TRBV5-1	.	many	TRBJ2-3	CASSLQGGRTDTQYF	TGCGCCAGCAGCCTTCAAGGAGGTCGCACAGATACGCAGTATTTT
TRBV11-2	.	many	TRBJ2-5	CASSLASGGETQYF	TGTGCCAGCAGCTTAGCATCAGGAGGAGAGACCCAGTACTTC
TRBV9	.	.	TRBJ1-1	CASSASGGLNTEAFF	TGTGCCAGCAGCGCTTCAGGAGGACTAAACACTGAAGCTTTCTTT
TRBV4-3	.	.	TRBJ1-1	CASSQDWSADTEAFF	TGCGCCAGCAGCCAAGATTGGTCGGCAGACACTGAAGCTTTCTTT
TRBV7-2	TRBD1	many	TRBJ1-1	CASSPQGINTEAFF	TGTGCCAGCAGCCCACAGGGGATAAACACTGAAGCTTTCTTT
TRBV3-1	.	few	TRBJ2-3	CASSQEALDTQYF	TGTGCCAGCAGCCAAGAGGCCCTCGATACGCAGTATTTT
TRBV5-5	.	.	TRBJ2-6	CASSSGLFGANVLTF	TGTGCCAGCAGCTCAGGACTTTTTGGGGCCAACGTCCTGACTTTC
TRBV9	TRBD1	.	TRBJ2-7	CASSPQQGNYEQYF	TGTGCCAGCAGCCCCCAACAGGGGAACTACGAGCAGTACTTC
TRBV7-9	.	many	TRBJ1-1	CASSPARAWTEAFF	TGTGCCAGCAGCCCAGCTAGGGCATGGACTGAAGCTTTCTTT
TRBV20-1	TRBD1	few	TRBJ2-1	CSARGQGANSYNEQFF	TGCAGTGCTAGGGGACAGGGGGCCAACTCCTACAATGAGCAGTTCTTC
TRBV7-9	TRBD1	few	TRBJ2-2	CASSPGPRGTASLTGELFF	TGTGCCAGCAGCCCGGGCCCAAGGGGGACAGCCTCTCTCACCGGGGAGCTGTTTTTT